Given below is one T cell receptor (beta chain) in context. Its antigen remains undetermined. No per-base quality is available; no much larger clone lies one base away. High-throughput TCRbeta CDR3 sequencing of frozen genomic DNA was performed by immunoSEQ, with PCR amplification, mapping, bias correction and internal controls included. As for the authors' bioinformatics: Productive rearrangements were retained, and unique TCRbeta sequences were defined by the CDR3 nucleotide sequence together with the V and J gene. Donor-reactive sequences required at least 5-fold expansion in CFSE-low cells versus unstimulated pre-transplant cells and at least 0.01% frequency. Minimum frequency thresholds were set for each subject on the basis of the unstimulated sample with the lowest template count, so that a detection power of at least 90% was ensured. Jensen-Shannon divergence between the top 1000 TCRbeta sequences after and before transplant was used to measure repertoire turnover. Changes in detection of donor-reactive sequences were tested with two-sided Fisher's exact tests. Entries here come from immuneACCESS through TCRdb and include only in-frame sequences with V and J called. Some clones fail to appear in such tables; in the studies checked, an unresolved V gene covers under half of the shortfall, and the cause of the remainder is unknown. V, J and clone size are those of that table, while D and trimming were read from the DNA. This sample comprises fewer than 110,000 clones, around 80% of them detected only once. The ten largest clones take up approximately 2.9% of the sample.

The sample belongs to a study of T cell clones after liver transplantation (dated by TCRdb to between 2018 and 2020). Background for the entire study: Samples were obtained from ITN030ST, a randomized trial in which withdrawal of immunosuppression was attempted within 2 years of liver transplantation. Blood samples were collected pre-transplant, then pre-randomization ahead of withdrawal, and finally post-randomization once withdrawal had either been completed or failed. The study cohort included 8 liver transplant recipients, of whom 3 were classified as tolerant and 5 as non-tolerant. Three of the eight recipients were HCV-positive; the others were transplanted for non-autoimmune, non-viral indications. Donor-reactive T cell clones were identified by TCRbeta sequencing after a pre-transplant mixed lymphocyte reaction and then tracked in post-transplant blood. To count as tolerant, a recipient had to stay completely off immunosuppression for at least one year without liver enzymes climbing beyond twice the upper limit of normal. Until randomization at 12-24 months post-transplant, subjects were given standard immunosuppression, with no induction therapy. Third party-reactive TCRbeta sequences were also identified from pre-transplant MLRs to serve as an antigen-independent comparator for donor-reactive sequences. What the authors observed across the whole study: Since no allograft tissue specimens were available, donor-reactive T cells may have migrated into the graft instead of being deleted. Conclusions were preliminary, limited by small, heterogeneous patient numbers and non-standardized post-transplant time points. A greater decline was seen for donor-reactive sequences than for third party-reactive sequences, suggesting partial antigen-specific deletion unrelated to withdrawal success. After accounting for repertoire turnover, donor-reactive detection was significantly reduced in 7 of 8 subjects for CD4 and 8 of 8 for CD8. In 5 of 8 subjects, regardless of tolerance or HCV status, circulating donor-reactive CD4 TCRbeta sequences dropped significantly post-transplant. In a couple of subjects, low numbers of available donor cells limited the measurable donor-reactive repertoire.

Spanning cysteine to phenylalanine, the CDR3 consists of 14 amino acids. Just CDR3 DNA is preserved here, 42 bases in frame from base 1. V gives up 1 base and J gives up 9 bases, and the segment between their germline ends measures 13 bases. CDR1 and CDR2 are drawn from the germline V gene: LGHNT, FRNRAP. Thawed unstimulated PBMCs were stained for CD3, CD4 and CD8 and FACS-sorted into CD3+CD4+ and CD3+CD8+ populations. All 8 studied subjects were randomized to withdrawal of immunosuppression. The Qiagen DNeasy Blood and Tissue Kit was used for genomic DNA isolation. Specimen: CD4+ T cells from blood, collected roughly 50 months after liver transplant. The sequence is built from TRBV12-5 and TRBJ1-5; the D gene assignment is ambiguous. The TCR comes from a human patient who received a liver transplant. In patients who had a transplant, some T cells may come from the graft donor. This receptor carries the CDR3 CASGLGQAVGPQHF. The nucleotides read TGTGCTAGTGGTTTGGGGCAGGCGGTCGGGCCCCAGCATTTT.